A few counts support the clone carrying this TCR beta chain. The sample comes from a study of blood T cell repertoires in COVID-19. For the study at large: COVID-19 samples from acute and convalescent phases originated in the United States, Italy and Spain. The cDNA or gDNA used as material had been derived from T cells, B-cell-depleted T cells, or PBMCs.

Authors' methods: Nucleated cell counts were estimated from reference gene primer amplification. Profiled with immunoSEQ multiplex PCR; TCRdb holds only in-frame clones, not every one. That table is the source of V, J and clone size, and D and trimming were worked out from the DNA. The sample carries more than 110,000 clones, about 79% recorded once. Sequencing was carried out using peripheral blood. The source of this sequence is a woman of 80 years or more with active or convalescent COVID-19.

The DNA for the CDR3 is TGTGCCAGCAGCTTAGGAACAGGGGGCAGGGTGAACACTGAAGCTTTCTTT. Its translation: CASSLGTGGRVNTEAFF. The chain recombines TRBV7-9 with TRBJ1-1, with 9 nucleotides matching TRBD1. CDR3 length equals 17 residues. V gave up 1 base and J gave up 0 bases; unmatched junction bases: 6. The V gene's germline CDR1 is SEHNR and CDR2 FQNEAQ (reference sequence).